This T cell receptor (beta chain) came from a study of Ad26.COV2.S vaccination and SARS-CoV-2 variants (dated by TCRdb to about 2021). Background for the entire study: Sequencing of the TCRbeta repertoire served to evaluate the specificity and breadth of SARS-CoV-2-reactive T cell receptors following Ad26.COV2.S vaccination. The TCR-sequenced set comprised approximately 32 samples: about 19 Ad26.COV2.S vaccine recipients, 5 placebo recipients and 8 SARS-CoV-2 convalescent individuals. Study-level results and caveats: After vaccination, substantial breadth of spike-specific CD8+ and CD4+ T cell responses was reported. Non-spike TCR breadth was comparable between vaccine and placebo recipients, consistent with the vaccine containing only spike. The authors noted that total T cell responses may have been underestimated by the TCR breadth and depth analyses. Spike-specific TCR breadth was higher in Ad26.COV2.S recipients than in placebo recipients (P = 0.0014).

This sample's time point label indicates: individuals recovered from natural SARS-CoV-2 infection. CDR1 is given as LNHNV and CDR2 as YYDKDF, both from the germline V gene (reference sequence). Between the V and J ends, shortened by 0 bases and 8 bases respectively, the junction contains 16 bases. Its CDR3 holds 16 amino acids, cysteine through phenylalanine. Kept here is only the CDR3 DNA, which spans 48 bases and is read in frame from base 1. About this clone itself: Its antigen is still unknown. Nothing much larger sits one base from this clone, and base qualities are not available.

TCRbeta CDR3 regions were sequenced with the immunoSEQ Assay. After extraction, genomic DNA underwent amplification by bias-controlled multiplex PCR, followed by high-throughput sequencing. The source study handled its data this way. To quantify the absolute abundance of each unique TCRbeta CDR3 region, sequences were collapsed and filtered. T cell fraction was estimated by normalizing TCRbeta template counts to usable DNA, with usable DNA measured through amplification of reference genes found in all nucleated cells. Repertoire TCRs were annotated as SARS-CoV-2-specific by exact matching of V gene, CDR3 amino acid sequence and J gene to a known reactive TCR set. The reference SARS-CoV-2 TCR set was obtained from MIRA and was filtered for enrichment in COVID-19-positive ImmuneCODE repertoires, whereby public or cross-reactive TCRs were removed. Using the MIRA antigens, annotated TCRs were further analysed by specific ORF or by position within an ORF. Breadth was defined as annotated unique rearrangements over total unique productive rearrangements; depth was the summed frequency of those rearrangements. Two-sided Wilcoxon rank-sum tests were used to compare TCR breadth between groups. The immuneACCESS repertoire file appears here via TCRdb, limited to in-frame rearrangements. These files lack a portion of the clones; in checked studies, under half of the deficit traces to unresolved V genes, and the cause of the others is not known. V and J calls and clone size are those listed in that table; D and trimming were worked out from the DNA. The sample table lists roughly 150,000 clones, 86% of them with a count of one. The ten largest clones add up to more than 4.5% of the sample.

The sequence links TRBV15 to TRBJ1-4; TRBD1 is perhaps the D gene, given 5 matching bases. This specimen consisted of peripheral blood, obtained after recovery from COVID-19. The sequence came from a human donor who had recovered from COVID-19. The CDR3 region: CATSRDGTPSGEKLFF. At the DNA level, the sequence is TGTGCCACCAGCAGAGACGGGACGCCATCAGGCGAAAAACTGTTTTTT.